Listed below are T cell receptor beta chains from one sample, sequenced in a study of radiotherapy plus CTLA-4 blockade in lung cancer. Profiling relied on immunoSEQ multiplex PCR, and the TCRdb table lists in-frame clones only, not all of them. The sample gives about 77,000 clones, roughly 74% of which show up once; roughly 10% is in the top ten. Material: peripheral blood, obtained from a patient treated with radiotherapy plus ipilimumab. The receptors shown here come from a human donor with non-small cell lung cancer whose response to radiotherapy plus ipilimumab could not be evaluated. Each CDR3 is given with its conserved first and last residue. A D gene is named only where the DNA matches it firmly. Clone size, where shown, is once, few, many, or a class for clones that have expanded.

TGCGCCAGCAGCCCGGGGACAGGGGCATACAATGAGCAGTTCTTC	CASSPGTGAYNEQFF	TRBV4-3	TRBJ2-1	15	TRBD1	once
TGTGCCAGCAGCTGGGTACAGGGTCCGGGCTACACCTTC	CASSWVQGPGYTF	TRBV5-4	TRBJ1-2	13	.	.
TGTGCCAGCAGCCCCATAGCGGGGAGCACAGATACGCAGTATTTT	CASSPIAGSTDTQYF	TRBV6-5	TRBJ2-3	15	TRBD2	few
TGTGCCACCATAGGACAGGTGGGTGAAGCTTTCTTT	CATIGQVGEAFF	TRBV10-3	TRBJ1-1	12	TRBD1	few
TGTGCCAGCAGCCCCGGCGGTAGCTACTCCTACGAGCAGTACTTC	CASSPGGSYSYEQYF	TRBV14	TRBJ2-7	15	.	.
TGCGCCAGCAGCCAGCGGGGTAATTATGGCTACACCTTC	CASSQRGNYGYTF	TRBV4-3	TRBJ1-2	13	.	.
TGCGCCAGCAGCTTAGCGGCTTTTGCCTCCGAGCAGTACTTC	CASSLAAFASEQYF	TRBV5-1	TRBJ2-7	14	.	.
TGTGCCAGCAGCTTAGCCCTCAGGGGGTGGGACACTGAAGCTTTCTTT	CASSLALRGWDTEAFF	TRBV7-2	TRBJ1-1	16	TRBD1	.
TGTGCCTGGAGTGACAGGAACACTGAAGCTTTCTTT	CAWSDRNTEAFF	TRBV30	TRBJ1-1	12	.	.
TGTGCCAGCAGTGAACACGGGGTGGACTATGGCTACACCTTC	CASSEHGVDYGYTF	TRBV25-1	TRBJ1-2	14	.	.
TGCGCCAGCAGCTTGACCGGGACAGGGGTACACGAGCAGTACTTC	CASSLTGTGVHEQYF	TRBV5-1	TRBJ2-7	15	TRBD1	.
TGTGCCAGCAGCCTGAACACCGGGACTAGCGGGACCGATACGCAGTATTTT	CASSLNTGTSGTDTQYF	TRBV5-6	TRBJ2-3	17	TRBD2	.
TGCGCCAGCAGCCGAACGACAGGGGCCGGGGAGACCCAGTACTTC	CASSRTTGAGETQYF	TRBV5-1	TRBJ2-5	15	TRBD1	.
TGTGCCAGCAGCTCGGGACTTTTGAACACTGAAGCTTTCTTT	CASSSGLLNTEAFF	TRBV5-4	TRBJ1-1	14	.	few
TGTGCCAGCAGCTTAGACGGTACCACTTACGAGCAGTACTTC	CASSLDGTTYEQYF	TRBV11-3	TRBJ2-7	14	.	few
TGTGCCTGGAGTGTGGGTACAGTCAGTGAAAAACTGTTTTTT	CAWSVGTVSEKLFF	TRBV30	TRBJ1-4	14	.	.
TGTGCCTGGGGGACAGGGGTCAGCTACAATGAGCAGTTCTTC	CAWGTGVSYNEQFF	TRBV30	TRBJ2-1	14	TRBD1	once
TGTGCCAGCAGCGTACAGGCCACGATGGACACTGAAGCTTTCTTT	CASSVQATMDTEAFF	TRBV9	TRBJ1-1	15	.	.
TGCAGCGTTGGGCAGGGGACAGAGACCCAGTACTTC	CSVGQGTETQYF	TRBV29-1	TRBJ2-5	12	.	.
TGTGCCAGCAGCTTCGGACAGAATTCCTACGAGCAGTACTTC	CASSFGQNSYEQYF	TRBV7-6	TRBJ2-7	14	.	.
TGTGCCAGCAGAGCAGGGAATCAGCCCCAGCATTTT	CASRAGNQPQHF	TRBV28	TRBJ1-5	12	.	.
TGTGCCAGCAGCCAGGGGACAGGGGTTGCACAGCCCCAGCATTTT	CASSQGTGVAQPQHF	TRBV7-6	TRBJ1-5	15	TRBD1	few
TGCGCCAGCAGCACAGACAAAATCACCGGGGAGCTGTTTTTT	CASSTDKITGELFF	TRBV5-1	TRBJ2-2	14	.	.
TGTGCCAGCAGCTTAGACAGGTTGGGAAACACCATATATTTT	CASSLDRLGNTIYF	TRBV7-9	TRBJ1-3	14	.	.
TGTGCCAGCAGTTTCTTTTCAGGATATTCACCCCTCCACTTT	CASSFFSGYSPLHF	TRBV28	TRBJ1-6	14	.	.
TGTGCCAGTGGAAACCGGGACAGGGGCCCCCAGCCCCAGCATTTT	CASGNRDRGPQPQHF	TRBV19	TRBJ1-5	15	TRBD1	few
TGCGCCAGCAGTCAATCCAAAGGACAGGGATACCGTGGAAACACCATATATTTT	CASSQSKGQGYRGNTIYF	TRBV23-1	TRBJ1-3	18	TRBD1	.